The next 4 T cell receptor beta chains were all read from a single sample in a study of Graves' ophthalmopathy and Graves' hyperthyroidism. Amplification targeted the TCR beta CDR3 regions, with RNA transcripts as the source material. After a first-round RT-PCR with HTBI primers, a second-round multiplex PCR was run. TCRdb re-analysed the multiplex PCR reads in MiXCR, keeping a single row per CDR3 protein. The table shows around 1,000,000 distinct CDR3 sequences, with 35% to 40% occurring only once. Sequenced input: peripheral blood or thyroid tissue (not recorded which). The receptors stem from an adult man with Graves' hyperthyroidism.

The chain employs TRBV2 and TRBJ1-5; TRBD1 matches 8 bases. The germline CDR1 and CDR2 sequences are SNHLY and FYNNEI. The CDR3 has 16 amino acids. Trimming took 4 bases from V and 3 from J; bases not matched to a gene: 8. CDR3 DNA sequence: TGTGCCAGCAGTGCAGATACAGGGGGTGACAATCAGCCCCAGCATTTT. It translates to CASSADTGGDNQPQHF.

This clonotype was seen a few times. The rearrangement uses TRBV5-6 and TRBJ1-6; 7 bases agree with TRBD1. CDR3 size: 16 residues. Germline V lookup: CDR1 SGHDT, CDR2 YYEEEE. After removal of 2 bases from V and 5 bases from J, the junction contained 7 bases not matched to a gene. The CDR3 loop reads CASSFYRGGNNSPLHF. The CDR3 nucleotides are TGTGCCAGCAGCTTCTACAGGGGCGGTAATAATTCACCCCTCCACTTT.

This clonotype has a handful of counts. V gene TRBV9 combines with J gene TRBJ1-6; D is uncertain. There are 16 residues in the CDR3. Germline loops: CDR1 SGDLS, CDR2 YYNGEE. V lost 4 bases and J lost 5, with 16 bases in between. CDR3 in DNA: TGTGCCAGCAGCCGTACGTTACGTTTGAATAATTCACCCCTCCACTTT. This sequence encodes CASSRTLRLNNSPLHF.

At least ten counts were recorded for this clonotype. The rearrangement joins TRBV7-9 to TRBJ2-5; TRBD2 aligns across 7 bases. CDR1 and CDR2 from the germline V gene are SEHNR and FQNEAQ (reference sequence). The CDR3 consists of 16 residues. The junction had 6 bases not matched to a gene; V was cut back by 1 base and J by 1 base. CDR3 protein: CASSLGLADTQETQYF. DNA for the CDR3: TGTGCCAGCAGCTTAGGCCTAGCGGATACCCAAGAGACCCAGTACTTC.